The 9 T cell receptor beta chains listed next were all sequenced from one sample in a study of blood T cell repertoires in COVID-19. Sequencing used immunoSEQ multiplex PCR; TCRdb keeps in-frame clones, though not all of them. The repertoire consists of roughly 150,000 clones, with 86% occurring once and the leading ten covering roughly 4%. Sequenced input: PBMCs or T cells enriched from blood (not recorded which). The origin of the receptors is a man aged 50-60 years who had recovered from COVID-19.

This clone has just a few counts. This chain links TRBV7-3 with TRBJ2-1, with 9 bases lining up with TRBD1. This CDR3 region has 13 residues. J lost 7 bases, V lost 3 bases, and 1 base had no gene match. Germline assignment: CDR1 SGHTA and CDR2 FQGTGA. The CDR3 is CASSFDRGNEQFF. The CDR3 DNA sequence: TGTGCCAGCAGCTTCGACAGGGGGAATGAGCAGTTCTTC.

The chain links TRBV19 to TRBJ2-7; TRBD2 agrees at 10 bases. V lost 7 bases, J lost 7 bases, and 10 bases stayed unmatched. The CDR3 is made up of 14 amino acids. CDR1 LNHDA and CDR2 SQIVND come from the germline V gene (reference sequence). CDR3 in DNA: TGTGCCAGTACGGTAGGACTAGCGGTAGGGGAGCAGTACTTC. Translating it yields CASTVGLAVGEQYF.

The rearrangement joins TRBV19 to TRBJ2-7; 12 bases map to TRBD2. V shed 8 bases, J shed 4 bases, and the junction held 9 bases outside the gene matches. The V gene's germline CDR1 is LNHDA and CDR2 SQIVND (reference sequence). The CDR3 has 15 residues. The CDR3: CASGQTSGSLYEQYF. In DNA form, the CDR3 reads TGTGCCAGTGGACAGACTAGCGGGAGCTTGTACGAGCAGTACTTC.

CDR3 residues: CASSTGTKTGELFF. The DNA for the CDR3 is TGCGCCAGCAGTACAGGGACAAAAACCGGGGAGCTGTTTTTT. The chain couples TRBV4-3 to TRBJ2-2; a possible D gene is TRBD1 (6 bases). V was cut by 6 bases and J by 5 bases, with 13 bases left in between. In germline, CDR1 is LGHNA, CDR2 YSLEER. The CDR3 has 14 residues.

The chain employs TRBV30 and TRBJ1-1, with D possibly TRBD1 on 5 matching bases. Germline CDR1 is GTSNPN and CDR2 is SVGIG (reference sequence). The CDR3 has 13 amino acids. The V gene lost 0 bases and the J gene lost 4 bases, with 9 bases spanning the gap. The CDR3 nucleotides are TGTGCCTGGAGTGTACAGGAGGGCACTGAAGCTTTCTTT. This gives the protein CAWSVQEGTEAFF.

This clone was seen once. The genes are TRBV28 and TRBJ1-5, with TRBD1 as a possible D gene (5 bases). Germline CDR1 MDHEN, CDR2 SYDVKM. The germline V and J ends were trimmed by 4 bases and 8 bases, with 9 bases remaining between them. The CDR3 sequence is 12 residues long. The CDR3 bases are TGTGCCAGCAGTTCGGGGGGTGAGCCCCAGCATTTT. Translation: CASSSGGEPQHF.

This chain uses TRBV18 with TRBJ2-3; no reliable D call. The length of the CDR3 is 13 residues. Trimming took off 1 base at V and 6 bases at J, with 8 bases between the two ends. Germline V lookup: CDR1 KGHSH, CDR2 LQKENI. Here the CDR3 reads CASSPLTRDTQYF. Here the CDR3 DNA reads TGTGCCAGCTCACCACTAACGAGGGATACGCAGTATTTT.

The genes are TRBV7-9 and TRBJ2-2; TRBD1 aligns across 8 bases. In germline, CDR1 is SEHNR, CDR2 FQNEAQ (reference sequence). The J segment lost 5 bases and the V segment lost 5 bases, leaving 10 bases of the junction unmatched. The CDR3 sequence is 16 residues long. DNA of the CDR3: TGTGCCAGCAGCGCTCTCGACAGGGGCCTAACCGGGGAGCTGTTTTTT. It codes for CASSALDRGLTGELFF.

V and J are TRBV15 and TRBJ2-4; TRBD2 matches at 8 bases. The V gene's germline CDR1 is LNHNV and CDR2 YYDKDF (reference sequence). The CDR3 extends over 18 amino acids. After removal of 3 bases from V and 0 bases from J, the junction contained 10 bases not matched to a gene. The CDR3 region is CATSSAFAGGLAKNIQYF. The DNA for the CDR3 is TGTGCCACCAGCAGCGCCTTTGCGGGAGGCCTAGCCAAAAACATTCAGTACTTC.